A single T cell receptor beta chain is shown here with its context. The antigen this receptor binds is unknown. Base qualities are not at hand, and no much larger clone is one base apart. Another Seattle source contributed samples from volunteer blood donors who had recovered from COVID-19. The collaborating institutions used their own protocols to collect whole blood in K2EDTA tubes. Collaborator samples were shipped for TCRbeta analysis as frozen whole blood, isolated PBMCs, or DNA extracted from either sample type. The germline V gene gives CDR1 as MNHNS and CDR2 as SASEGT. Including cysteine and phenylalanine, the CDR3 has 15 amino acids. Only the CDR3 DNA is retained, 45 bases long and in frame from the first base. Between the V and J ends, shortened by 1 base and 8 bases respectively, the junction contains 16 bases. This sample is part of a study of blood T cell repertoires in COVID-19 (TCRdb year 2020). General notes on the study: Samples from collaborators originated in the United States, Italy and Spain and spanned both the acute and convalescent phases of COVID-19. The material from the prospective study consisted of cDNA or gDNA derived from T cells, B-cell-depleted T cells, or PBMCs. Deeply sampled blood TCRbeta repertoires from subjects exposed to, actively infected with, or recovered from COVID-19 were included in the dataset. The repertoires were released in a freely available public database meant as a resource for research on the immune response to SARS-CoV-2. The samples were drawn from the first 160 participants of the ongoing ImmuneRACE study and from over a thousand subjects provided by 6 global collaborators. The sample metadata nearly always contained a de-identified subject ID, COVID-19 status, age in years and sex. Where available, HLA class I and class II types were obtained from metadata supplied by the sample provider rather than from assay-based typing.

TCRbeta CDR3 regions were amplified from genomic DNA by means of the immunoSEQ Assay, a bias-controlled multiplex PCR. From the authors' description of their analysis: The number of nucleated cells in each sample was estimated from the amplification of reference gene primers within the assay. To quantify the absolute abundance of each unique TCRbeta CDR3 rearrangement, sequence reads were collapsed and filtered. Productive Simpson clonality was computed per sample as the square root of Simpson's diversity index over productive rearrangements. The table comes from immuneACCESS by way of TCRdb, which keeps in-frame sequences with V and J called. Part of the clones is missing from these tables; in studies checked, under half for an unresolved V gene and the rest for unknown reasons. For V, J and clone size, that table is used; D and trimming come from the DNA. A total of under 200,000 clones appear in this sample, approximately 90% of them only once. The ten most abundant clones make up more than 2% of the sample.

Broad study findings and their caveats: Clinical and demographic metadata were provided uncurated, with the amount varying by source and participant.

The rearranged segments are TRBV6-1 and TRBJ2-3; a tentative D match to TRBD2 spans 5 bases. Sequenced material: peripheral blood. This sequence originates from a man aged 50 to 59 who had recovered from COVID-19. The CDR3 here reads CASSEGRLAAGTQYF. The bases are TGTGCCAGCAGTGAAGGCCGTCTAGCCGCGGGTACGCAGTATTTT.